This T cell receptor beta chain was documented in a study of T cells after yellow fever vaccination. Each CDR3 protein gets one entry after TCRdb re-called the 5' RACE reads with MiXCR. The sample consists of about 160,000 distinct CDR3 sequences, 9.3% of them appearing once. Trimming cost V 5 bases and J 7 bases; bases outside gene matches: 11. This CDR3 has 15 residues. Germline V gene lookup returns CDR1 MRHNA and CDR2 SNTAGT. This TCR was sampled from a man in his late teens or twenties who received the YFV17D yellow fever vaccine. The chain joins TRBV6-4 to TRBJ2-1; 7 bases line up with TRBD1. Sample: CD8+ T cells sorted from PBMCs, taken 45 days after the yellow fever booster vaccination. The CDR3 DNA reads as TGTGCCAGCAGTACGGGACAGAACGGGTGGAATGAGCAGTTCTTC. It codes for CASSTGQNGWNEQFF.